This is a list of T cell receptor beta chains from one sample in a study of response to subunit inactivated influenza vaccine. Each CDR3 protein is one row after TCRdb ran MiXCR on the RT-PCR reads. There are 800,000 to 1,000,000 distinct CDR3 sequences in the sample; 20% to 25% occur only once, and 10% lies in the top ten. The specimen was PBMCs from blood, collected roughly 5 days after vaccination. The receptors derive from a man over 45 who received an inactivated influenza vaccine. CDR3s leave out the opening cysteine and the closing phenylalanine or tryptophan.

v_call cdr3_length cdr3_aa
TRBV11-1 12 ASSSGQAYNEQF
TRBV7-8 11 ASSLGRSSEAF
TRBV7-9 15 ASSSDYPDRPFYEQY
TRBV6-2/TRBV6-3 13 ASSYSYRQNYGYT
TRBV28 11 ATTAPQVYGYT
TRBV15 13 ATSPRQGRYNEQF
TRBV20-1 13 SAGTSGGPQETQY
TRBV30 11 AWRPQEAGELF
TRBV6-5 13 ASSYHPQGLTEAF
TRBV7-9 10 ASSFTSRKQY
TRBV7-8 10 ASSSPRTEAF
TRBV6-2/TRBV6-3 11 ASTLGFSGELF
TRBV29-1 9 SVDRAYGYT
TRBV10-3 14 AISEYGTVVAYEQY
TRBV30 13 AWRITSGGAVEQF
TRBV7-6 12 ASSLTGAEDTIY
TRBV20-1 11 SAAPGLADEQF
TRBV5-1 13 ASSWDGQRTDTQY
TRBV29-1 14 SVGTSGGGRTGELF
TRBV20-1 14 SARDLATSASYEQY
TRBV5-5 12 ASSLRTDYNEQF
TRBV20-1 12 SARMDRVVNEQF
TRBV20-1 10 SARTGWETQY
TRBV20-1 14 SARDLTSPLENEQF
TRBV20-1 10 SAMRQQETQY
TRBV20-1 13 SARHNRPGARGAF
TRBV12-3/TRBV12-4 13 ASRLSSVGAHGYT
TRBV7-2 13 ASSLVGQGVNEQY
TRBV30 11 AWSVPEYNEQF
TRBV9 13 ASSTRGLYTDTQY
TRBV20-1 10 SATAGVDEQF
TRBV20-1 14 SAQSGQGAGTGELF
TRBV7-9 9 ASHNGQLQY
TRBV11-2 12 ASGNERENYGYT
TRBV6-2/TRBV6-3 12 ASTLTGNNSPLH
TRBV18 14 ASSPDGLAGPDTQY
TRBV20-1 13 SASILAGVGNEQF
TRBV7-8 11 ASSLAGLNEQY
TRBV5-1 13 ASSTGTSGGYEQY
TRBV6-6 11 ASSRASNTEAF
TRBV12-3/TRBV12-4 14 ASSQDAQRGGGELF
TRBV5-1 11 ASSADPRYEQY
TRBV18 13 ASSPPGLARETQY
TRBV27 12 ASSQRRVNEKLF
TRBV18 12 ASSPSTGEETQY
TRBV19 12 ASSTTGGPYEQY
TRBV5-1 13 ASSLDRPPNTEAF
TRBV10-2 13 ASCPWGGASYEQY
TRBV6-2/TRBV6-3 13 ASSFLSGSYNEQF
TRBV12-5 15 ASGTDPRDRGIGELF
TRBV7-9 13 ASSLSAQSSYEQY
TRBV7-2 13 ASSLELNPYNEQF
TRBV7-2 15 ASSLARLSGGGDTQY
TRBV5-5 13 ASSLAGQRYNEQF
TRBV5-1 13 ASSFVAGQINEQF
TRBV6-2/TRBV6-3 13 ASRVRGTVHTEAF
TRBV7-2 9 ASSSSSIQY